This TCR beta chain came from a study of beta chain features in type 1 diabetes. General study findings and limits: For patients, the naive, central memory and Treg TCRB repertoires appeared more alike than for healthy donors.

This clone was observed at least ten times. The antigen remains undetermined. The whole isolated RNA underwent reverse transcription, so sequencing captured expressed TCRB transcripts. Method: immunoSEQ multiplex PCR; TCRdb's copy keeps in-frame clones and lacks some. The sample carries 300,000 to 350,000 clones, approximately 8.2% recorded once. Sequencing was done on a sample of central memory CD4+ T cells from blood. This clonotype originated in a woman aged 18-29 years in good health.

CDR3 protein: CASTQRSSAANEQYF. In DNA, the CDR3 is TGTGCCAGCACCCAGCGAAGCTCAGCAGCAAACGAGCAGTACTTC. This chain uses TRBV7-9 with TRBJ2-7; D remains ambiguous. V was pared by 7 bases and J by 5 bases, with 21 bases between. The CDR3 contains 15 residues. Germline V gene sequence: CDR1 SEHNR, CDR2 FQNEAQ (reference sequence).